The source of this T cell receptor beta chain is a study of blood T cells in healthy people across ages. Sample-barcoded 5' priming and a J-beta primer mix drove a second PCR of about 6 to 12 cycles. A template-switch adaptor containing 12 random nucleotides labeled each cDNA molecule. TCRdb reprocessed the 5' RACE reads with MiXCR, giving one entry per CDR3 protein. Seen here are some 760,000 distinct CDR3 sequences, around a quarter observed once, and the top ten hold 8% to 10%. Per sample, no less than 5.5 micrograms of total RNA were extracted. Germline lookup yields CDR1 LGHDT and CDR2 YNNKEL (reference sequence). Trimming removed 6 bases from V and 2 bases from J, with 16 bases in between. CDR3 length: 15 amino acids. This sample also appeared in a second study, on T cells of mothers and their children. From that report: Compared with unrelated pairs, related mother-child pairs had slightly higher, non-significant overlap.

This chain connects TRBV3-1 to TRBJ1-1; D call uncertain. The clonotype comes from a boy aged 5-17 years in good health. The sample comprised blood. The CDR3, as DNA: TGTGCCAGCAGTTTATCTCTGGTCGGTAACACTGAAGCTTTCTTT. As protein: CASSLSLVGNTEAFF.